This TCR beta chain is from a study of cytomegalovirus exposure and HLA in healthy donors. Study outcomes and limitations: Immune exposure data for these donors was limited to CMV serostatus. Some TCR beta chains (164 of them) were listed as cytomegalovirus-associated. Follow-up analysis seemed to connect common viral pathogens with several of the most significant clusters identified.

The V and J ends lost 4 bases and 0 bases respectively, with 13 bases between them. This CDR3 is 15 amino acids long. CDR1 is SGHDT, CDR2 YYEEEE, per germline. A note on this clone: The antigen remains unidentified.

The PCR used 60 Vbeta and 13 Jbeta primers. In the original workflow: About 11 million of tens of millions of unique TCR beta chains were shared, per a later count. Clones were read by immunoSEQ multiplex PCR, and TCRdb kept only the in-frame ones, dropping some. Clonal size and the V and J genes are those of that table, whereas D and trimming came from the DNA. Of approximately 190,000 clones listed, about 81% were seen once; the top ten hold around 2.2%. V usage is TRBV5-6 and J usage is TRBJ1-1, with D maybe TRBD1 (5 bases). This clonotype was sampled from a woman under 30 in good health and CMV-seropositive. Sequencing was performed on PBMCs. CDR3 in DNA: TGTGCCAGCAGCCAGCAGGGACTGATGAACACTGAAGCTTTCTTT. Translated, it gives CASSQQGLMNTEAFF.